The 19 T cell receptor beta chains presented below share a single source sample, sequenced in a study of molecular identifiers for immune sequencing clone quantification. MiXCR, run by TCRdb on the PCR reads, gives a single entry per CDR3 protein. The sample carries roughly 630,000 distinct CDR3 sequences, 25% recorded once. Sequencing input: naive CD8+ T cells from blood, with Jurkat cell RNA spiked in. Described subset: FACS-sorted CD8+CD4-CCR7+CD45RA+ naive T cells. The receptors shown here come from a human donor in good health. Some libraries in this study had Jurkat cell RNA spiked in.

The genes are TRBV6-5 and TRBJ2-2; D gene unclear. Trimming stripped 2 bases from V and 2 bases from J, with 6 bases between. This CDR3 contains 14 residues. The germline gives CDR1 MNHEY, CDR2 SVGAGI. The chain's CDR3 is CASSYGLNTGELFF. The CDR3 DNA sequence: TGTGCCAGCAGTTACGGGCTTAACACCGGGGAGCTGTTTTTT.

This clonotype was seen at least ten times. The chain combines TRBV7-2 with TRBJ2-3; 7 nucleotides match TRBD2. The V segment lost 4 bases and the J segment 5 bases; nucleotides outside the gene matches: 21. The CDR3 totals 19 residues. Germline V lookup: CDR1 SGHTA, CDR2 FQGNSA. Written as DNA, the CDR3 is TGTGCCAGCAGCTCGGGGCTTGGTTCGGCGGGGGATCCCATAGATACGCAGTATTTT. Protein sequence: CASSSGLGSAGDPIDTQYF.

Many counts were recorded for this clonotype. The CDR3 region has the DNA TGCGCCAGCAGCCCGGACGGACAGGGACAACACTCTGGGGCCAACGTCCTGACTTTC. Translated: CASSPDGQGQHSGANVLTF. The chain employs TRBV4-3 and TRBJ2-6, with 8 bases identical to TRBD1. CDR1 LGHNA and CDR2 YSLEER come from the germline V gene. V gave up 4 bases and J gave up 0 bases; unmatched junction bases: 11. The CDR3 runs 19 residues.

The V gene is TRBV19, the J gene TRBJ2-3; no clear D. V lost 6 bases to trimming and J lost 1 base, with 23 bases between them. This CDR3 contains 18 residues. The germline V gene has CDR1 LNHDA and CDR2 SQIVND (reference sequence). CDR3 DNA: TGTGCCAGTAGCCCCATTGGCCCCCGGCAAACTCGCACAGATACGCAGTATTTT. Residues: CASSPIGPRQTRTDTQYF.

This clonotype was counted many times. The J gene is TRBJ1-5, the V gene TRBV19; D gene uncertain. The CDR3 sequence is 15 residues long. Per the germline V gene, CDR1 is LNHDA and CDR2 is SQIVND (reference sequence). The V and J ends lost 6 bases and 0 bases respectively, with 12 bases between them. The CDR3 here is CASRWGLGSNQPQHF. Written as DNA, the CDR3 is TGTGCCAGTAGGTGGGGATTGGGTAGCAATCAGCCCCAGCATTTT.

This clonotype was counted many times. This chain links TRBV20-1 with TRBJ2-7, with no clear D. Trimming pared 1 base from V and 7 bases from J, leaving 14 bases between. The CDR3 sequence is 13 residues long. Germline CDR1 reads DFQATT; CDR2 reads SNEGSKA (reference sequence). Here the CDR3 reads CSARVRPLREQYF. For the CDR3, the DNA is TGCAGTGCTAGAGTCAGGCCTCTACGGGAGCAGTACTTC.

This clonotype was counted only a few times. CDR3 nucleotide sequence: TGTGCCAGCAGGCAAGCATCGAGTGAAGCTTTCTTT. The encoded protein is CASRQASSEAFF. The chain joins TRBV6-6 to TRBJ1-1; D not certain. The germline gives CDR1 MNHNY, CDR2 SVGAGI (reference sequence). V gave up 6 bases and J gave up 7 bases, with 12 bases separating them. This CDR3 spans 12 amino acids.

Many counts were recorded for this clonotype. The J gene is TRBJ1-1, the V gene TRBV19; 7 bases map to TRBD1. Looked up from germline, CDR1 is LNHDA and CDR2 is SQIVND (reference sequence). With 7 bases clipped from V and 1 base from J, the junction kept 3 bases outside the gene matches. CDR3 size: 13 residues. The CDR3 is CASTGGTNTEAFF. The CDR3, as DNA: TGTGCCAGTACAGGGGGTACGAACACTGAAGCTTTCTTT.

This sequence joins TRBV6-2 or TRBV6-3 and TRBJ1-2; D not resolved. The CDR3 contains 14 residues. CDR1 is MNHEY, CDR2 SVGEGT, per germline. V was shortened by 2 bases and J by 4 bases, with 11 bases between the two germline ends. The chain's CDR3 is CASSYEGFGYGYTF. The CDR3 nucleotides read TGTGCCAGCAGTTACGAGGGTTTTGGCTATGGCTACACCTTC.

Concerning this clonotype itself: This may be a read error, as it is one base from a much larger clone. V is TRBV4-3 and J is TRBJ1-4; no definite D call. The CDR3 extends over 17 amino acids. Germline loops: CDR1 LGHNA, CDR2 YSLEER. The CDR3: CASGQDRSGATNEKLFF. In DNA form, the CDR3 reads TGCGCCAGCGGCCAGGACCGAAGCGGGGCAACTAATGAAAAACTGTTTTTT.

This clonotype turned up a few times. The chain uses TRBV19 and TRBJ2-5; 7 bases match TRBD1. This CDR3 contains 14 residues. Trimming took 2 bases from V and 1 from J; bases not matched to a gene: 1. Per germline, CDR1 LNHDA and CDR2 SQIVND (reference sequence). The CDR3 nucleotides read TGTGCCAGTAGTATACCAGGGGGCCAAGAGACCCAGTACTTC. Protein product: CASSIPGGQETQYF.

As concerns this clonotype: One base away lies a much larger clone, so this may be a sequencing read error. The rearrangement joins TRBV20-1 to TRBJ1-1, with 9 bases that match TRBD1. The V gene's germline CDR1 is DFQATT and CDR2 SNEGSKA (reference sequence). This CDR3 is built from 16 residues. Germline trimming cut 6 bases from V and 1 base from J; bases unmatched to any gene: 12. The CDR3 nucleotides read TGCAGTGCCCCCAGGACAGGGGATACCACGAACACTGAAGCTTTCTTT. It is translated as CSAPRTGDTTNTEAFF.

The chain recombines TRBV21-1 with TRBJ2-3. TRBV21-1 is a listed pseudogene. There are 16 residues in the CDR3. CDR3 sequence (DNA): TGTGCCAGCAGCAAAGCGTTGAGGTGGTTCGCAGATACGCAGTATTTT. Amino acids: CASSKALRWFADTQYF.

This clonotype was seen at least ten times. This chain joins TRBV6-5 and TRBJ2-3; 11 bases line up with TRBD2. After removal of 5 bases from V and 6 bases from J, the junction contained 4 bases not matched to a gene. The CDR3 is 14 amino acids. Germline CDR1 is MNHEY and CDR2 is SVGAGI. For the CDR3, the DNA is TGTGCCAGCAGTACGGGACTAGCGGTTGATACGCAGTATTTT. The encoded protein is CASSTGLAVDTQYF.

The chain combines TRBV9 with TRBJ2-2; no clear D. The V gene lost 1 base and the J gene lost 3 bases, with 10 bases spanning the gap. Germline V lookup: CDR1 SGDLS, CDR2 YYNGEE. This CDR3 contains 15 residues. The CDR3 sequence is CASSVYFADTGELFF. The CDR3 DNA sequence: TGTGCCAGCAGCGTATATTTTGCGGACACCGGGGAGCTGTTTTTT.

This clonotype was seen only once. Germline and junction disagree at one end, which may indicate a read error. The genes are TRBV7-6 and TRBJ2-7; weak D call: TRBD2 (5 bases). Germline assignment: CDR1 SGHVS and CDR2 FNYEAQ. CDR3 length: 14 residues. CDR3 sequence reads: CASSLATTDYEQCF. CDR3 DNA sequence: TGTGCCAGCAGCTTAGCGACGACTGACTACGAACAGTGCTTC.

About this clonotype: This could be a read error, since a much larger clone is one nucleotide away. V gene TRBV4-1 combines with J gene TRBJ2-7; perhaps TRBD2 as D (7 bases). The germline V gene has CDR1 MGHRA and CDR2 YSYEKL. The CDR3 runs 14 residues. The CDR3 protein is CASRHAGAGGEQYF. The DNA for the CDR3 is TGCGCCAGCCGCCATGCGGGGGCAGGAGGAGAGCAGTACTTC.

The CDR3 spells CASSWGGGDEQYF. CDR3 DNA sequence: TGTGCCAGTAGTTGGGGTGGAGGAGACGAGCAGTACTTC. The V and J genes are TRBV19 and TRBJ2-7, with D perhaps matching TRBD2 (5 bases). The CDR3 runs to 13 residues. The germline CDR1 and CDR2 sequences are LNHDA and SQIVND (reference sequence). With 5 bases removed from V and 5 bases from J, the gap between germline ends came to 13 bases.

About this clonotype: One junction end disagrees with the germline gene, perhaps due to a read error. The rearrangement uses TRBV7-9 and TRBJ2-7; 10 nucleotides agree with TRBD2. The CDR3 runs 14 residues. From germline, CDR1 is SEHNR and CDR2 FQNEAQ (reference sequence). The CDR3 reads CTSSPPTSGSMQYF. Here the CDR3 DNA reads TGTACCAGCAGCCCCCCGACTAGCGGGTCAATGCAGTACTTC.